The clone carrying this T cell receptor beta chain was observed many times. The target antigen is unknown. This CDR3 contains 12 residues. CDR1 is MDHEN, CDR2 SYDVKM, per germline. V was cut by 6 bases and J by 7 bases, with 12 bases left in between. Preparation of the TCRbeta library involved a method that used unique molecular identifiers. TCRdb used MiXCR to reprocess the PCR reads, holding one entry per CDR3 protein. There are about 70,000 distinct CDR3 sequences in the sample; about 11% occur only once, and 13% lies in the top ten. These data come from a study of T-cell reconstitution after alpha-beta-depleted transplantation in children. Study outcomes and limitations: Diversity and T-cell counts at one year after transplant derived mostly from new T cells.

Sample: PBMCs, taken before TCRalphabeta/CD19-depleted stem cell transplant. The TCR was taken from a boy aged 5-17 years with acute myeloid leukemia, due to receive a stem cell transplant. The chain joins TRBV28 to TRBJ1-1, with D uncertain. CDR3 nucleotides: TGTGCCAGCAGCTCCCCCGGGTTTGAAGCTTTCTTT. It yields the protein CASSSPGFEAFF. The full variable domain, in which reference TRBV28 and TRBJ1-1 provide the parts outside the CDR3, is DVKVTQSSRYLVKRTGEKVFLECVQDMDHENMFWYRQDPGLGLRLIYFSYDVKMKEKGDIPEGYSVSREKKERFSLILESASTNQTSMYLCASSSPGFEAFFGQGTRLTVV.